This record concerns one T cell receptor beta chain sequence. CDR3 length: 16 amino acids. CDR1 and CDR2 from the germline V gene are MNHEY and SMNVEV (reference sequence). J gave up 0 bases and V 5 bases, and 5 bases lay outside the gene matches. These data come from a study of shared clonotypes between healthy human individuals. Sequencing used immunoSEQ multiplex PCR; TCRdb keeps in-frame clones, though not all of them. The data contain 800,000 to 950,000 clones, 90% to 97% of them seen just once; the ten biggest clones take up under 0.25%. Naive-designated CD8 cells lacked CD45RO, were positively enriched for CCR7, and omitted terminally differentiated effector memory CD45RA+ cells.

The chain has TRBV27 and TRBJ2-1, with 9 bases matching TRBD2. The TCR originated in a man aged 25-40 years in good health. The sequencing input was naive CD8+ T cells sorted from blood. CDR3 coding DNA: TGTGCCAGCAGTGCACTTAGCGGGGGCTCCTACAATGAGCAGTTCTTC. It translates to CASSALSGGSYNEQFF.